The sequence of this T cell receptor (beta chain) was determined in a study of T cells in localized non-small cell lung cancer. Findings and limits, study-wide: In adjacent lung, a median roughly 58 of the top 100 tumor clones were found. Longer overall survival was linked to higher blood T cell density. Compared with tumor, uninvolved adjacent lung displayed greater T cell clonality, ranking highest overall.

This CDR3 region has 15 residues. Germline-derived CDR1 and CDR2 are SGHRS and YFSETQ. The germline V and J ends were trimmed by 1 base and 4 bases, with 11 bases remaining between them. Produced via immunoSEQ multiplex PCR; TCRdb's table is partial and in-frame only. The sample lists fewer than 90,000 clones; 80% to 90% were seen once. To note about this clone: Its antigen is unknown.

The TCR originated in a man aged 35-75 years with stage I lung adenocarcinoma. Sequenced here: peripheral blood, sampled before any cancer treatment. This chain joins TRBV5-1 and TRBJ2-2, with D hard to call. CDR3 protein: CASSLTSGVTGELFF. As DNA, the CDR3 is TGCGCCAGCAGCTTGACCTCGGGTGTCACCGGGGAGCTGTTTTTT.